These T cell receptor beta chains were read from a single sample in a study of cytomegalovirus exposure and HLA in healthy donors. Produced via immunoSEQ multiplex PCR; TCRdb's table is partial and in-frame only. The data show over 250,000 clones, about 90% seen once. The specimen was PBMCs. These receptors came from a woman aged 25 to 39 in good health and CMV-seropositive. CDR3s include the opening cysteine and the closing phenylalanine or tryptophan. The D gene is left open where the match is weak. Clone size is not always given. Where it is, it says once, few, many or a class for expanded clones.

j_call: TRBJ2-5; clone_size: -; v_call: TRBV30; d_call: -; cdr3_aa: CAWSVLGAGIETQYF; cdr3_nt: TGTGCCTGGAGTGTATTAGGGGCGGGGATCGAGACCCAGTACTTC
j_call: TRBJ1-5; clone_size: once; v_call: TRBV4-2; d_call: TRBD1; cdr3_aa: CASSQEEGAHQPQHF; cdr3_nt: TGTGCCAGCAGCCAAGAAGAGGGGGCGCATCAGCCCCAGCATTTT
j_call: TRBJ1-2; clone_size: -; v_call: TRBV28; d_call: -; cdr3_aa: CASSPPRGVDYGYTF; cdr3_nt: TGTGCCAGCAGCCCTCCTCGGGGCGTAGACTATGGCTACACCTTC
j_call: TRBJ1-6; clone_size: few; v_call: TRBV10-1; d_call: -; cdr3_aa: CANKQGPCNSPLHF; cdr3_nt: TGCGCCAACAAACAGGGCCCTTGTAATTCACCCCTCCACTTT
j_call: TRBJ1-1; clone_size: -; v_call: TRBV13; d_call: -; cdr3_aa: CASSPENKYTEAFF; cdr3_nt: TGTGCCAGCAGCCCCGAAAACAAATACACTGAAGCTTTCTTT
j_call: TRBJ2-1; clone_size: -; v_call: TRBV7-6; d_call: TRBD2; cdr3_aa: CASSLLGGRGNEQFF; cdr3_nt: TGTGCCAGCAGCCTCCTTGGCGGGAGGGGCAATGAGCAGTTCTTC
j_call: TRBJ2-3; clone_size: -; v_call: TRBV15; d_call: TRBD1; cdr3_aa: CATSRDMDRGQDTQYF; cdr3_nt: TGTGCCACCAGCAGAGACATGGACAGGGGGCAAGATACGCAGTATTTT
j_call: TRBJ1-2; clone_size: -; v_call: TRBV5-1; d_call: -; cdr3_aa: CASAEDRGANYGYTF; cdr3_nt: TGCGCCAGCGCCGAAGACCGGGGGGCAAACTATGGCTACACCTTC
j_call: TRBJ2-7; clone_size: -; v_call: TRBV10-3; d_call: TRBD2; cdr3_aa: CAISDLAGPYEQYF; cdr3_nt: TGTGCCATCAGTGACCTAGCGGGACCCTACGAGCAGTACTTC
j_call: TRBJ2-7; clone_size: -; v_call: TRBV4-3; d_call: -; cdr3_aa: CASSSTTLSYEQYF; cdr3_nt: TGCGCCAGCTCCTCAACCACCCTCTCCTACGAGCAGTACTTC
j_call: TRBJ1-1; clone_size: -; v_call: TRBV18; d_call: TRBD1; cdr3_aa: CASSPKSGGVEAFF; cdr3_nt: TGTGCCAGCTCACCAAAGTCAGGGGGGGTGGAAGCTTTCTTT
j_call: TRBJ2-7; clone_size: -; v_call: TRBV9; d_call: TRBD2; cdr3_aa: CASSLAGDYEQYF; cdr3_nt: TGTGCCAGCAGCCTAGCGGGGGACTACGAGCAGTACTTC
j_call: TRBJ2-7; clone_size: -; v_call: TRBV6-6; d_call: -; cdr3_aa: CASSYRSSYEQYF; cdr3_nt: TGTGCCAGCAGTTACAGGAGCTCCTACGAGCAGTACTTC
j_call: TRBJ1-2; clone_size: -; v_call: TRBV2; d_call: -; cdr3_aa: CASSEPSYTF; cdr3_nt: TGTGCCAGCAGTGAGCCCTCCTACACCTTC
j_call: TRBJ2-1; clone_size: -; v_call: TRBV4-3; d_call: -; cdr3_aa: CASGPRRYNEQFF; cdr3_nt: TGCGCCAGCGGGCCTAGAAGATACAATGAGCAGTTCTTC
j_call: TRBJ2-1; clone_size: once; v_call: TRBV9; d_call: -; cdr3_aa: CASSVTSDNEQFF; cdr3_nt: TGTGCCAGCAGCGTTACTTCCGACAATGAGCAGTTCTTC
j_call: TRBJ2-2; clone_size: -; v_call: TRBV7-7; d_call: -; cdr3_aa: CASSLEGPPTGELFF; cdr3_nt: TGTGCCAGCAGCTTAGAGGGGCCACCCACCGGGGAGCTGTTTTTT
j_call: TRBJ1-1; clone_size: -; v_call: TRBV9; d_call: -; cdr3_aa: CASSPSGWGEGNTEAFF; cdr3_nt: TGTGCCAGCAGCCCCTCGGGCTGGGGGGAAGGGAACACTGAAGCTTTCTTT